The 11 T cell receptor beta chains listed next were all sequenced from one sample in a study of blood T cells in healthy people across ages. A sample-barcoded 5' primer and a J-beta primer mix were used in a second PCR of about 6 to 12 cycles. TCRdb re-called the 5' RACE reads through MiXCR, storing one row per CDR3 protein. The table records about 640,000 distinct CDR3 sequences, under 70% of them present only once. Sequences were obtained from blood. The receptors stem from a man aged 55 to 70 in good health.

The chain combines TRBV2 with TRBJ2-1, with D possibly matching TRBD1 (5 bases). Between the trimmed V and J ends, which lost 6 bases and 9 bases, there was a span of 12 bases. This CDR3 region has 12 residues. Germline lookup yields CDR1 SNHLY and CDR2 FYNNEI. The CDR3 nucleotides read TGTGCCAGCAGGGGGCTGACCCTTGAGCAGTTCTTC. Protein: CASRGLTLEQFF.

This chain connects TRBV7-2 to TRBJ2-1; no clear D gene. The CDR3 is 12 amino acids. Trimming took off 2 bases at V and 10 bases at J, with 9 bases between the two ends. Looked up from germline, CDR1 is SGHTA and CDR2 is FQGNSA. CDR3 amino acids: CASSLYGREQFF. DNA of the CDR3: TGTGCCAGCAGCTTATACGGAAGGGAGCAGTTCTTC.

Worth noting for this clonotype: One base away lies a much larger clone, so this may be a sequencing read error. J is TRBJ2-7 and V is TRBV24-1; no reliable D call. V was shortened by 7 bases and J by 0 bases, with 18 bases between the two germline ends. The CDR3 is 16 residues long. The germline V gene encodes CDR1 KGHDR and CDR2 SFDVKD. CDR3 bases: TGTGCCACCAGACCGGATCTGAGCCGGAGCTCCTACGAGCAGTACTTC. Protein product: CATRPDLSRSSYEQYF.

The CDR3 loop is CSVVGALDQPQHF. As DNA, the CDR3 is TGCAGCGTTGTAGGGGCTCTGGATCAGCCCCAGCATTTT. The genes are TRBV29-1 and TRBJ1-5; TRBD1 is a possible D gene (5 bases). Per germline, CDR1 SQVTM and CDR2 ANQGSEA. V lost 4 bases, J lost 5 bases, and 12 bases lay in between. The CDR3 totals 13 residues. The variable domain in full, with the rest retrieved from reference TRBV29-1 and TRBJ1-5, is SAVISQKPSRDICQRGTSLTIQCQVDSQVTMMFWYRQQPGQSLTLIATANQGSEATYESGFVIDKFPISRPNLTFSTLTVSNMSPEDSSIYLCSVVGALDQPQHFGDGTRLSIL.

CDR3 residues: CASSPGGLNEKLFF. The CDR3 DNA reads as TGCGCCAGCAGCCCAGGGGGCCTTAATGAAAAACTGTTTTTT. V gene TRBV5-1 combines with J gene TRBJ1-4; the match to TRBD1 covers 8 bases. The trim removed 4 bases at V and 4 bases at J, leaving 3 bases unmatched. The CDR3 length is 14 residues. Germline values: CDR1 SGHRS, CDR2 YFSETQ.

This clonotype was seen ten or more times. The chain is built from TRBV5-1 and TRBJ1-6; TRBD1 aligns across 7 bases. The V segment lost 0 bases and the J segment 10 bases; nucleotides outside the gene matches: 4. This CDR3 spans 14 amino acids. Germline V lookup: CDR1 SGHRS, CDR2 YFSETQ. The DNA of the CDR3 is TGCGCCAGCAGCTTGGGACAGGGTGGATCACCCCTCCACTTT. Its protein product is CASSLGQGGSPLHF. The complete variable domain, with remaining parts taken from reference TRBV5-1 and TRBJ1-6, reads KAGVTQTPRYLIKTRGQQVTLSCSPISGHRSVSWYQQTPGQGLQFLFEYFSETQRNKGNFPGRFSGRQFSNSRSEMNVSTLELGDSALYLCASSLGQGGSPLHFGNGTRLTVT.

In its sample, this clonotype was seen once. J is TRBJ2-2 and V is TRBV3-1; the D call may be TRBD1 or TRBD2 (5 bases each). With 3 bases removed from V and 0 bases from J, the gap between germline ends came to 11 bases. Per the germline V gene, CDR1 is LGHDT and CDR2 is YNNKEL (reference sequence). The CDR3 has 16 residues. CDR3 sequence: CASSQGRISNTGELFF. The CDR3 DNA is TGTGCCAGCAGCCAGGGACGGATTTCGAACACCGGGGAGCTGTTTTTT.

The V gene is TRBV20-1, the J gene TRBJ2-1; TRBD2 matches at 8 bases. V trimming: 8 bases; J trimming: 8 bases; junction bases outside the gene matches: 17. There are 15 residues in the CDR3. Germline V gene data show CDR1 as DFQATT and CDR2 as SNEGSKA (reference sequence). CDR3 protein: CSTYLPRAGAHEQFF. CDR3 sequence (DNA): TGCAGTACCTACCTTCCTAGAGCGGGGGCCCATGAGCAGTTCTTC.

This rearrangement joins TRBV7-2 to TRBJ1-2; perhaps TRBD1 as D (6 bases). This CDR3 is 13 amino acids long. With 3 bases removed from V and 4 bases from J, the gap between germline ends came to 9 bases. Looked up from germline, CDR1 is SGHTA and CDR2 is FQGNSA. The CDR3 loop reads CASSFDRTYGYTF. The CDR3 DNA reads TGTGCCAGCAGCTTCGACAGGACCTATGGCTACACCTTC.

This chain connects TRBV18 to TRBJ2-1; TRBD2 matches 8 bases. Germline assignment: CDR1 KGHSH and CDR2 LQKENI. Trimming took 0 bases from V and 6 from J; bases not matched to a gene: 7. This CDR3 region has 16 residues. The CDR3 coding sequence is TGTGCCAGCTCACCACCGGCTAGCGGGTCAGGCAATGAGCAGTTCTTC. Protein: CASSPPASGSGNEQFF. Full variable domain (remainder filled in from reference TRBV18 and TRBJ2-1): NAGVMQNPRHLVRRRGQEARLRCSPMKGHSHVYWYRQLPEEGLKFMVYLQKENIIDESGMPKERFSAEFPKEGPSILRIQQVVRGDSAAYFCASSPPASGSGNEQFFGPGTRLTVL.

The V call is TRBV20-1, the J call TRBJ1-4; D not certain. CDR1 is DFQATT and CDR2 is SNEGSKA in the germline V gene (reference sequence). The germline V and J ends were trimmed by 1 base and 0 bases, with 9 bases remaining between them. The CDR3 has 15 residues. CDR3 bases: TGCAGTGCTAGAGGAGGGAAGTCAACTAATGAAAAACTGTTTTTT. Translation: CSARGGKSTNEKLFF.